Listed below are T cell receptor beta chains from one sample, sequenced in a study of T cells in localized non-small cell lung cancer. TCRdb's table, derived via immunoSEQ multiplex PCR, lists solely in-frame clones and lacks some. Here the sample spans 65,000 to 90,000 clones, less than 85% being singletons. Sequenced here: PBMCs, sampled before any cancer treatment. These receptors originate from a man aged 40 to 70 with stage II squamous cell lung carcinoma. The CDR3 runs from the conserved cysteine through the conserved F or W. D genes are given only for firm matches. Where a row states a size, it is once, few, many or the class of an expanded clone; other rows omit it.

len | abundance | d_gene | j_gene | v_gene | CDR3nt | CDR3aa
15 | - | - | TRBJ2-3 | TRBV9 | TGTGCCAGCAGCCCCGCCAAAGAATATCCAGATACGCAGTATTTT | CASSPAKEYPDTQYF
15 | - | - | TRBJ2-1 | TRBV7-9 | TGTGCCAGCAGCCCTATTCGCGGAGGGGTCAATGAGCAGTTCTTC | CASSPIRGGVNEQFF
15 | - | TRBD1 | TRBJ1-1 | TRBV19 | TGTGCCAGTACTCCGGGACAGGGACGGAGAACTGAAGCTTTCTTT | CASTPGQGRRTEAFF
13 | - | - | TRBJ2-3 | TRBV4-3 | TGCGCCAGCAGCCAGGGGGCTACAGATACGCAGTATTTT | CASSQGATDTQYF
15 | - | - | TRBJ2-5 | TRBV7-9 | TGTGCCAGCAGCCCGAGCGATTGGTCCCAAGAGACCCAGTACTTC | CASSPSDWSQETQYF
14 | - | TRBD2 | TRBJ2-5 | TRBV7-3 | TGTGCCAGCAGCCCGGGACTAGCGGGAGAGACCCAGTACTTC | CASSPGLAGETQYF
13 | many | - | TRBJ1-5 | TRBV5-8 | TGTGCCAGCAGCTTGGAGCCCTATCAGCCCCAGCATTTT | CASSLEPYQPQHF
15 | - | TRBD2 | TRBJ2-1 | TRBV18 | TGTGCCAGCTCACCACCTGCGGGAGCGGAGAATGAGCAGTTCTTC | CASSPPAGAENEQFF
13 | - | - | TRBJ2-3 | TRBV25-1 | TGTGCCAGCCGTAGGGACTCCACAGATACGCAGTATTTT | CASRRDSTDTQYF
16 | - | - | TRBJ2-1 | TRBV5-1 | TGCGCCAGCAGCAACCCGACAGACTCTTCCTACAATGAGCAGTTCTTC | CASSNPTDSSYNEQFF
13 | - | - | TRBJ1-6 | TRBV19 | TGTGCCAGTACCCTCGCCCCGGGTTCACCCCTCCACTTT | CASTLAPGSPLHF
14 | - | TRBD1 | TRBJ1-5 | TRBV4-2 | TGTGCCAGCAGCCAGGGACAGGGGGCTCAGCCCCAGCATTTT | CASSQGQGAQPQHF
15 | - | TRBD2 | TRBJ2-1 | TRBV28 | TGTGCCAGCAGCCGCCTAGCGGGAGTTAACAATGAGCAGTTCTTC | CASSRLAGVNNEQFF
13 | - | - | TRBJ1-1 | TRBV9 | TGTGCCAGCAGCGTAGGGATAGAGCCGCGAGCTTTCTTT | CASSVGIEPRAFF
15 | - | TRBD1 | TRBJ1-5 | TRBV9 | TGTGCCAGCAGCCCGGGACAGGGCGGCAATCAGCCCCAGCATTTT | CASSPGQGGNQPQHF
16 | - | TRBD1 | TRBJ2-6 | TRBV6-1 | TGTGCCAGCAGTGCCGACAGGGGGAAAGGGGCCAACGTCCTGACTTTC | CASSADRGKGANVLTF
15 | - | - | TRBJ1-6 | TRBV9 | TGTGCCAGCAGCGCCAACTCGATAGGCAATTCACCCCTCCACTTT | CASSANSIGNSPLHF
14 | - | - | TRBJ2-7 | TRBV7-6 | TGTGCCAGCAGCTTAGCTGCCAGGGACTACGAGCAGTACTTC | CASSLAARDYEQYF
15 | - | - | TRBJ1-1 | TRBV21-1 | TGTGCCAGCGACCGATGGGACAGGAGGAACACTGAAGCTTTCTTT | CASDRWDRRNTEAFF
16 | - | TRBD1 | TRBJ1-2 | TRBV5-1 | TGCGCCAGCAGTGAGTTTGGGGGACAGGGTTCGGATGGCTACACCTTC | CASSEFGGQGSDGYTF
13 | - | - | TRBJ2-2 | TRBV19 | TGTGCCAGTAGTATAGGAGGGTCCGGGGAGCTGTTTTTT | CASSIGGSGELFF
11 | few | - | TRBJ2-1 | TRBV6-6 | TGTGCCAGCAGTTCGCTTAATGAGCAGTTCTTC | CASSSLNEQFF
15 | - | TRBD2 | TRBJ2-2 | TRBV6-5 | TGTACCAGCAGCCCACTAGCGGCGAACACCGGGGAGCTGTTTTTT | CTSSPLAANTGELFF
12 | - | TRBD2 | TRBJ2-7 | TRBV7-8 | TGTGCCAGCAGCTTAGCAGGGCGGGAGACCTACTTC | CASSLAGRETYF
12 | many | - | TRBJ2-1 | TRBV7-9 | TGTGCCAGCAGCTTACTCGGGGATGAGCAGTTCTTC | CASSLLGDEQFF
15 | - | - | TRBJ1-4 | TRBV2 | TGTGCCAGCAGGACCTCCGGGACAACGGTCGAAAAACTGTTTTTT | CASRTSGTTVEKLFF
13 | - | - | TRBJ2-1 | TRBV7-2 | TGTGCCAGCAGCTTAAATAACTACAATGAGCAGTTCTTC | CASSLNNYNEQFF
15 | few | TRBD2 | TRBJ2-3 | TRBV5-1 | TGCGCCAGCAGCTTTGCCGGGAGCGGGGCAGATACGCAGTATTTT | CASSFAGSGADTQYF
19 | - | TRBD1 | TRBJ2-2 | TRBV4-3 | TGCGCCAGCAGCCAAGATGCAAGGGAACGGACAGGGATGGCCGGGGAGCTGTTTTTT | CASSQDARERTGMAGELFF
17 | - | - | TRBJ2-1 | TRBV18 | TGTGCCAGCTCACCACTTAATACCGGGAGCTCCTACAATGAGCAGTTCTTC | CASSPLNTGSSYNEQFF
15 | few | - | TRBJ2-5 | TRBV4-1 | TGCGCCAGCAGCCAAGTTTACGGAATCAGCGAGACCCAGTACTTC | CASSQVYGISETQYF
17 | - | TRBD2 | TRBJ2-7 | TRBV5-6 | TGTGCCAGCAGCCTAAAGACTAGCGGGAGTGTTCTCTACGAGCAGTACTTC | CASSLKTSGSVLYEQYF
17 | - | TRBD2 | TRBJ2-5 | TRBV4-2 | TGTGCCAGCAGCCCGGGACTAGCGGGAGTGGTGGAAGAGACCCAGTACTTC | CASSPGLAGVVEETQYF
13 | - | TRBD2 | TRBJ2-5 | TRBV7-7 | TGTGCTAGCAGCCGGGACTATCGGGAGACCCAGTACTTC | CASSRDYRETQYF
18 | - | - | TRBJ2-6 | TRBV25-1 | TGTGCCAGCAGTGAATCCCCAGGAGTAGGGGCTGGGGCCAACGTCCTGACTTTC | CASSESPGVGAGANVLTF
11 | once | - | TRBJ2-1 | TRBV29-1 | TGCAGCGTTGAAGACTCCGCCCAGCCGTTCTTC | CSVEDSAQPFF
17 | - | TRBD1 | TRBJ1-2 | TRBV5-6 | TGTGCCAGCAGCTCCTATGGACAGGGAGAGTTGGGATATGGCTACACCTTC | CASSSYGQGELGYGYTF
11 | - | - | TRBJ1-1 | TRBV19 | TGTGACACTGGGGGAGGCACTGAAGCTTTCTTT | CDTGGGTEAFF
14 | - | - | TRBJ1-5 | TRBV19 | TGTGCCAGTAGTCCGAAGGGTAGCAATCAGCCCCAGCATTTT | CASSPKGSNQPQHF
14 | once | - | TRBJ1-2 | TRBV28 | TGTGCCAGCAGTTTAAATGCCCCAGGGTATGGCTACACCTTC | CASSLNAPGYGYTF
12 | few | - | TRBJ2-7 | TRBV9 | TGTGCCAGTCCGGACAGCTCCTACGAGCAGTACTTC | CASPDSSYEQYF
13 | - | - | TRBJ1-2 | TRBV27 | TGTGCCAGCAGTTTTCTCGGGGGCGGTGGCTACACCTTC | CASSFLGGGGYTF
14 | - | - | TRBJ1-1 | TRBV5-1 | TGCGCCAGCAGCCTCGGACGGGAGAACACTGAAGCTTTCTTT | CASSLGRENTEAFF
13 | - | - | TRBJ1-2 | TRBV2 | TGTGCCAGCAGTGATGGACAGTCTTATGGCTACACCTTC | CASSDGQSYGYTF
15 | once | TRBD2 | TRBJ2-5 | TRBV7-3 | TGTGCCAGCAGCCGCAGCGGGAGCAGGTTGGAGACCCAGTACTTC | CASSRSGSRLETQYF
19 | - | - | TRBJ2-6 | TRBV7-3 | TGTGCCAGCAGCTTAATGGGGGTGACAGCCAACTCTGGGGCCAACGTCCTGACTTTC | CASSLMGVTANSGANVLTF
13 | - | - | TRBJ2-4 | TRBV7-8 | TGTGCCAGCAGCTTAGTCGGGGTCGGAGAACAGTACTTC | CASSLVGVGEQYF
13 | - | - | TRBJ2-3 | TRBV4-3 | TGCGCCAGCAGCCAAGATCGGCCCCTTGGGCAGTATTTT | CASSQDRPLGQYF
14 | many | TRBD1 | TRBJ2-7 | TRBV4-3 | TGCGCCAGCAGCCAAGATTACAGGGGCTACGAGCAGTACTTC | CASSQDYRGYEQYF
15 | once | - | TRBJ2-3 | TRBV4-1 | TGCGCCAGCAGTCGTACGGGACTGAGCACAGATACGCAGTATTTT | CASSRTGLSTDTQYF
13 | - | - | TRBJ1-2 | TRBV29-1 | TGCAGCGTTGAATCCTTGGGCCCTAGTGGCTACACCTTC | CSVESLGPSGYTF
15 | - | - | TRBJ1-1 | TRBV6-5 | TGTGCCAGCAGTTACTCTCGGAGGGGGGACACTGAAGCTTTCTTT | CASSYSRRGDTEAFF
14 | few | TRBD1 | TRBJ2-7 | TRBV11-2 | TGTGCCAGCAGCTTAGATCGACAGGGTCACGAGCAGTACTTC | CASSLDRQGHEQYF
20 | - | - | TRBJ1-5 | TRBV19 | TGTGCCAGTACCCCCGGAGGGGCAGGGTGGACCCAATCCCTCAGTCAGCCCCAGCATTTT | CASTPGGAGWTQSLSQPQHF
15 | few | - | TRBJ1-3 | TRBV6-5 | TGTGCCAGCAGTTACAGCGGCAGTTCTGGAAACACCATATATTTT | CASSYSGSSGNTIYF
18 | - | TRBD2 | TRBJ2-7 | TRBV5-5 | TGTGCCAGCAGCCCAGACAGGGGGACTAGCGGTAGCTCCTACGAGCAGTACTTC | CASSPDRGTSGSSYEQYF
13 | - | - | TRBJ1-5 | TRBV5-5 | TGTGCCAGCAGCTTAAGGGAGAGTCAGCCCCAGCATTTT | CASSLRESQPQHF